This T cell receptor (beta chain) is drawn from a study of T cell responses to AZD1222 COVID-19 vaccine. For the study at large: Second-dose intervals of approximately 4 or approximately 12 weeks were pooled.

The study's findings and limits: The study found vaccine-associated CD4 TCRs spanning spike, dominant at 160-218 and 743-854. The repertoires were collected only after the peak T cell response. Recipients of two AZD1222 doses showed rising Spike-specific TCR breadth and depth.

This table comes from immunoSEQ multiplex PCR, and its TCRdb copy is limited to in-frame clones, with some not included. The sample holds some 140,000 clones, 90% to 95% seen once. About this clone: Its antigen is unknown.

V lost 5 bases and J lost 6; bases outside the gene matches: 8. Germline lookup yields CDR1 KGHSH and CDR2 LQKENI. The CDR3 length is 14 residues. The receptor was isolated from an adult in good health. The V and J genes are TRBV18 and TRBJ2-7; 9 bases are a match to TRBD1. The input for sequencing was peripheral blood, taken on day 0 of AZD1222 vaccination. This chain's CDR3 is CASSETGGWVEQYF. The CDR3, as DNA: TGTGCCAGCTCAGAGACAGGGGGTTGGGTCGAGCAGTACTTC.